These 31 T cell receptor beta chains originate from one sample sequenced in a study of CD8 T cells in Susac syndrome. Random hexamers were used to reverse transcribe roughly 0.45 to 1 ug of RNA. TCRdb passed the immunoSEQ multiplex PCR reads through MiXCR, listing each CDR3 protein once. The table lists some 200,000 distinct CDR3 sequences, roughly 90% of them singletons. Sequenced input: CD8+ T cells from PBMCs. The receptors were sampled from a human donor with multiple sclerosis.

The chain recombines TRBV7-9 with TRBJ2-3, with 9 positions matching TRBD1. There are 18 residues in the CDR3. Germline CDR1 SEHNR, CDR2 FQNEAQ (reference sequence). With 3 bases clipped from V and 0 bases from J, the junction kept 10 bases outside the gene matches. CDR3 in DNA: TGTGCCAGCAGCTTTATAGCCGCAGGGACAGGGAGCACAGATACGCAGTATTTT. Translated, it gives CASSFIAAGTGSTDTQYF.

This clonotype has just one count. The rearrangement uses TRBV13 and TRBJ1-2; D gene ambiguous. Germline V gene lookup returns CDR1 PRHDT and CDR2 FYEKMQ (reference sequence). Trimming cost V 1 base and J 4 bases, with 7 bases left between them. This CDR3 has 13 amino acids. CDR3 residues: CASSLEQIYGYTF. The CDR3 DNA reads TGTGCCAGCAGCTTAGAACAGATCTATGGCTACACCTTC.

J is TRBJ2-7 and V is TRBV4-1, with D tentatively TRBD1 (6 bases). The ends were cut back, 5 bases at V and 5 bases at J, with 16 bases in the middle. This CDR3 region has 14 residues. The germline V gene encodes CDR1 MGHRA and CDR2 YSYEKL. The CDR3 sequence: CASSFRLRGDEQYF. Written as DNA, the CDR3 is TGCGCCAGCAGCTTTCGCCTCAGGGGCGACGAGCAGTACTTC.

The chain links TRBV6-5 to TRBJ2-2; the match to TRBD1 covers 9 bases. The CDR3 contains 16 residues. With 4 bases clipped from V and 4 bases from J, the junction kept 7 bases outside the gene matches. Per the germline V gene, CDR1 is MNHEY and CDR2 is SVGAGI. CDR3 sequence: CASSSPSGQGTGELFF. DNA for the CDR3: TGTGCCAGCAGTTCTCCATCGGGACAGGGCACCGGGGAGCTGTTTTTT.

The chain uses TRBV6-2 or TRBV6-3 and TRBJ1-1; a possible D gene is TRBD1 (6 bases). The CDR3 loop spans 17 amino acids. Per germline, CDR1 MNHEY and CDR2 SVGEGT. Trimming took off 4 bases at V and 3 bases at J, with 21 bases between the two ends. The CDR3 DNA is TGTGCCAGCAGTTGGCGACCCGAGGCAGGGGAGGACACTGAAGCTTTCTTT. Translated: CASSWRPEAGEDTEAFF.

V and J are TRBV13 and TRBJ1-1; 10 nucleotides line up with TRBD1. The J segment lost 6 bases and the V segment lost 6 bases, leaving 13 bases of the junction unmatched. CDR1 is PRHDT and CDR2 is FYEKMQ in the germline V gene (reference sequence). This CDR3 contains 16 residues. CDR3 loop: CASRGAGTGDIPEAFF. CDR3 in DNA: TGTGCCAGCAGGGGTGCCGGGACAGGGGATATACCTGAAGCTTTCTTT.

This chain links TRBV2 with TRBJ2-7; 8 nucleotides align to TRBD2. The germline CDR1 and CDR2 sequences are SNHLY and FYNNEI. This CDR3 has 17 amino acids. V lost 4 bases and J lost 2; bases outside the gene matches: 13. CDR3 protein: CASSVSSGGGQPYEQYF. CDR3 in DNA: TGTGCCAGCAGTGTTTCTTCCGGGGGGGGGCAACCCTACGAGCAGTACTTC. Full variable domain (outside the CDR3, taken from reference TRBV2 and TRBJ2-7): EPEVTQTPSHQVTQMGQEVILRCVPISNHLYFYWYRQILGQKVEFLVSFYNNEISEKSEIFDDQFSVERPDGSNFTLKIRSTKLEDSAMYFCASSVSSGGGQPYEQYFGPGTRLTVT.

Concerning this clonotype: Sequence at one end of the junction differs from germline and may be a read error. The gene calls are TRBV4-1 and TRBJ1-1; no reliable D call. Germline-derived CDR1 and CDR2 are MGHRA and YSYEKL. This CDR3 has 12 amino acids. CDR3 bases: TGCGCCAGCAGCCAAGGACACACTGAAGTTTTCTTT. Amino acids: CASSQGHTEVFF.

This chain links TRBV4-1 with TRBJ2-7, with D maybe TRBD2 (5 bases). The V gene's germline CDR1 is MGHRA and CDR2 YSYEKL. The CDR3 runs 14 residues. V gave up 3 bases and J gave up 9 bases, with 18 bases separating them. For the CDR3, the DNA is TGCGCCAGCAGCCAGCGGGCCCTATCTACGGCGCAGTACTTC. Translation: CASSQRALSTAQYF.

The chain employs TRBV29-1 and TRBJ2-2; 12 nucleotides match TRBD1. Germline CDR1 SQVTM, CDR2 ANQGSEA. The CDR3 sequence is 15 residues long. J gave up 5 bases and V 4 bases, and 5 bases lay outside the gene matches. The CDR3 loop reads CSVGEGQGATGELFF. CDR3 DNA sequence: TGCAGCGTTGGGGAGGGACAGGGGGCAACCGGGGAGCTGTTTTTT.

This clonotype came up once. The chain couples TRBV12-3 or TRBV12-4 to TRBJ2-7; D perhaps matches TRBD1 (6 bases). The CDR3 extends over 15 amino acids. V lost 3 bases, J lost 2 bases, and 14 bases lay in between. CDR3 nucleotides: TGTGCCAGCAGTTTTGAAAGGGGGTCGGCCTACGAGCAGTACTTC. It specifies CASSFERGSAYEQYF.

The rearrangement links TRBV6-5 to TRBJ2-3; D unclear. The CDR3 is 13 residues long. V was clipped by 0 bases and J by 5 bases, with 6 bases between them. The germline V gene has CDR1 MNHEY and CDR2 SVGAGI. The CDR3 protein is CASSYSKVDTQYF. CDR3 nucleotides: TGTGCCAGCAGTTACTCGAAGGTAGATACGCAGTATTTT.

The chain employs TRBV7-8 and TRBJ2-1; possible D gene TRBD2, 7 bases. V was clipped by 10 bases and J by 4 bases, with 17 bases between them. The germline V gene encodes CDR1 SGHVS and CDR2 FQNEAQ. This CDR3 is built from 14 residues. The CDR3 is CATNPGGGYNEQFF. In DNA, the CDR3 is TGTGCCACTAATCCGGGGGGCGGTTACAATGAGCAGTTCTTC.

The gene calls are TRBV29-1 and TRBJ2-7; 9 bases match TRBD1. This CDR3 has 16 residues. Trimming at V came to 2 bases and at J to 6 bases, leaving 14 bases not matched to a gene. Per germline, CDR1 SQVTM and CDR2 ANQGSEA. CDR3 sequence: CSVELQTGTGLSEQYF. The CDR3 nucleotides are TGCAGCGTTGAATTACAGACCGGGACAGGGCTGTCCGAGCAGTACTTC.

The chain combines TRBV12-3 or TRBV12-4 with TRBJ1-1; no firm D call. This CDR3 is 13 amino acids long. Trimming stripped 6 bases from V and 4 bases from J, with 12 bases between. The CDR3 bases are TGTGCCAGCAGCCCGGGGTGGACCACTGAAGCTTTCTTT. Protein product: CASSPGWTTEAFF.

V is TRBV19 and J is TRBJ1-1; 8 bases agree with TRBD1. CDR1 LNHDA and CDR2 SQIVND come from the germline V gene (reference sequence). The CDR3 runs 14 residues. Trimming took 10 bases from V and 7 from J; bases not matched to a gene: 14. The CDR3 sequence is CATIPGMDRDEAFF. In DNA form, the CDR3 reads TGTGCCACCATACCAGGAATGGACAGGGATGAAGCTTTCTTT.

The chain joins TRBV27 to TRBJ2-5, with D possibly being TRBD2 (6 bases). The CDR3 has 14 residues. Germline CDR1 MNHEY, CDR2 SMNVEV (reference sequence). V shed 5 bases and J shed 7 bases, with 17 bases lying between them. CDR3 coding DNA: TGTGCCAGCAGTGCCTACGGGGGAGTCGGGACCCAGTACTTC. This translates into CASSAYGGVGTQYF.

The genes are TRBV19 and TRBJ2-7; no reliable D call. Germline values: CDR1 LNHDA, CDR2 SQIVND (reference sequence). Trimming took off 1 base at V and 7 bases at J, with 5 bases between the two ends. This CDR3 has 11 amino acids. CDR3 loop: CASSIVGEQYF. The CDR3 nucleotides read TGTGCCAGTAGTATAGTGGGGGAGCAGTACTTC. The whole variable domain, filled in from reference TRBV19 and TRBJ2-7, reads DGGITQSPKYLFRKEGQNVTLSCEQNLNHDAMYWYRQDPGQGLRLIYYSQIVNDFQKGDIAEGYSVSREKKESFPLTVTSAQKNPTAFYLCASSIVGEQYFGPGTRLTVT.

The V call is TRBV19, the J call TRBJ1-3; no clear D. The CDR3 contains 15 residues. Looked up from germline, CDR1 is LNHDA and CDR2 is SQIVND (reference sequence). V lost 1 base and J 2 bases, leaving 9 bases between the germline ends. The CDR3 DNA reads TGTGCCAGTAGTATAGCGGGCCTTGCTGGAAACACCATATATTTT. The encoded protein is CASSIAGLAGNTIYF. The full variable domain, in which reference TRBV19 and TRBJ1-3 provide the parts outside the CDR3, is DGGITQSPKYLFRKEGQNVTLSCEQNLNHDAMYWYRQDPGQGLRLIYYSQIVNDFQKGDIAEGYSVSREKKESFPLTVTSAQKNPTAFYLCASSIAGLAGNTIYFGEGSWLTVV.

V and J are TRBV15 and TRBJ2-6; the D is unclear. The CDR3 has 16 amino acids. The ends were cut back, 0 bases at V and 2 bases at J, with 8 bases in the middle. Germline assignment: CDR1 LNHNV and CDR2 YYDKDF (reference sequence). As DNA, the CDR3 is TGTGCCACCAGCAGAGATCAGGCAGCTGGGGCCAACGTCCTGACTTTC. This sequence encodes CATSRDQAAGANVLTF.

The chain carries TRBV13 and TRBJ1-2; D not certain. The CDR3 loop spans 13 amino acids. Trimming removed 5 bases at V and 3 bases at J, with 10 bases between. The germline V gene has CDR1 PRHDT and CDR2 FYEKMQ (reference sequence). The CDR3 nucleotides are TGTGCCAGCAGCCCCTTACGGGACTATGGCTACACCTTC. Its protein product is CASSPLRDYGYTF.

V and J are TRBV4-3 and TRBJ2-3, with TRBD2 matching 12 bases. V was pared by 4 bases and J by 6 bases, with 8 bases of the junction left unmatched. CDR3 size: 16 residues. CDR1 is LGHNA, CDR2 YSLEER, per germline. The CDR3: CASSPRLAGASDTQYF. CDR3 in DNA: TGCGCCAGCAGCCCCCGACTAGCGGGAGCTTCCGATACGCAGTATTTT.

CDR3 coding DNA: TGTGCCAGCAGCTTAGACGGGAGATTGAACGAGCAGTACTTC. The encoded protein is CASSLDGRLNEQYF. V is TRBV7-9 and J is TRBJ2-7; TRBD2 is a possible D gene (6 bases). Trimming pared 1 base from V and 5 bases from J, leaving 12 bases between. This CDR3 spans 14 amino acids. CDR1 is SEHNR, CDR2 FQNEAQ, per germline (reference sequence).

The rearrangement links TRBV14 to TRBJ1-6; D gene uncertain. Germline V lookup: CDR1 SGHDN, CDR2 FVKESK. V was cut by 4 bases and J by 3 bases, with 7 bases left in between. The CDR3 covers 14 residues. The CDR3 DNA follows: TGTGCCAGCAGCCTAGGGTTCTATAATTCACCCCTCCACTTT. Translated, it gives CASSLGFYNSPLHF. The whole variable domain, remainder taken from reference TRBV14 and TRBJ1-6, is EAGVTQFPSHSVIEKGQTVTLRCDPISGHDNLYWYRRVMGKEIKFLLHFVKESKQDESGMPNNRFLAERTGGTYSTLKVQPAELEDSGVYFCASSLGFYNSPLHFGNGTRLTVT.

A note on this clonotype: The junction shows a germline mismatch at one end, possibly a read error. The chain combines TRBV7-3 with TRBJ2-6; either TRBD1 or TRBD2 may supply D (5 bases each). The CDR3 consists of 17 residues. CDR1 and CDR2 (germline): SGHTA, FQGTGA. CDR3 sequence reads: CASSLEGRVSGANVLSF. DNA of the CDR3: TGTGCCAGCAGCTTAGAGGGACGAGTCTCTGGGGCCAACGTCCTGTCTTTC.

V usage is TRBV7-6 and J usage is TRBJ2-3; D unresolved. The CDR3 runs to 12 residues. Germline V gene data show CDR1 as SGHVS and CDR2 as FNYEAQ. V was pared by 4 bases and J by 4 bases, with 6 bases between. The CDR3 loop reads CASSSFADTQYF. The CDR3 DNA is TGTGCCAGCAGCTCCTTCGCAGATACGCAGTATTTT.

The chain employs TRBV11-2 and TRBJ1-1; D call uncertain. Germline assignment: CDR1 SGHAT and CDR2 FQNNGV. V was cut by 3 bases and J by 4 bases, with 9 bases left in between. The CDR3 loop spans 13 amino acids. CDR3 protein: CASSFGPATEAFF. The CDR3 bases are TGTGCCAGCAGCTTTGGCCCGGCCACTGAAGCTTTCTTT.

The rearrangement joins TRBV9 to TRBJ2-5; D may be TRBD1 or TRBD2 (5 bases each). The germline V gene has CDR1 SGDLS and CDR2 YYNGEE. V was trimmed by 2 bases and J by 1 base, leaving 15 bases between them. This CDR3 is 16 amino acids long. The CDR3 spells CASSVAYGTAQETQYF. CDR3 coding DNA: TGTGCCAGCAGCGTGGCATACGGGACGGCCCAAGAGACCCAGTACTTC.

About this clonotype: The junction departs from the called germline gene at one end, perhaps through a read error. The chain employs TRBV30 and TRBJ2-3; D perhaps matches TRBD2 (6 bases). This CDR3 is built from 15 residues. Germline CDR1 is GTSNPN and CDR2 is SVGIG (reference sequence). The CDR3 sequence is CARSVGEVVADTQYF. DNA of the CDR3: TGTGCCCGGAGTGTAGGGGAGGTTGTGGCAGATACGCAGTATTTT.

The V call is TRBV9, the J call TRBJ1-2; D perhaps matches TRBD1 (5 bases). The CDR3 extends over 12 amino acids. Germline V gene data show CDR1 as SGDLS and CDR2 as YYNGEE. Trimming took 3 bases from V and 9 from J, leaving 12 bases between them. The CDR3 DNA sequence: TGTGCCAGCAGCGCCGCCCCAGGGAGCTACACCTTC. This encodes CASSAAPGSYTF. The complete variable domain, with remaining parts taken from reference TRBV9 and TRBJ1-2, reads DSGVTQTPKHLITATGQRVTLRCSPRSGDLSVYWYQQSLDQGLQFLIQYYNGEERAKGNILERFSAQQFPDLHSELNLSSLELGDSALYFCASSAAPGSYTFGSGTRLTVV.

The chain uses TRBV13 and TRBJ2-5, with a weak D call TRBD2 (7 bases). The CDR3 loop spans 13 amino acids. From germline, CDR1 is PRHDT and CDR2 FYEKMQ (reference sequence). Trimming took off 7 bases at V and 3 bases at J, with 12 bases between the two ends. The CDR3 DNA follows: TGTGCCAGCACCCGAGGGGGGGAAGAGACCCAGTACTTC. Amino acid sequence: CASTRGGEETQYF.